The 28 T cell receptor beta chains presented below share a single source sample, sequenced in a study of T cell responses to AZD1222 COVID-19 vaccine. The data were produced by immunoSEQ multiplex PCR, yet TCRdb's version contains in-frame clones alone and is incomplete. The sample carries tens of thousands of clones, around 85% recorded once. The sequences come from peripheral blood, collected on day 0 of MenACWY control vaccination. The receptor set was obtained from an adult in good health.

This clone was found once. The chain carries TRBV2 and TRBJ1-5; TRBD1 is a possible D gene (6 bases). Deletions cut 6 bases from V and 4 bases from J, with 13 bases between. Germline V gene sequence: CDR1 SNHLY, CDR2 FYNNEI. This CDR3 contains 14 residues. CDR3 loop: CASSRVGGNQPQHF. The CDR3 DNA reads TGTGCCAGCAGCAGGGTAGGGGGAAATCAGCCCCAGCATTTT. The whole variable domain, remainder taken from reference TRBV2 and TRBJ1-5, is EPEVTQTPSHQVTQMGQEVILRCVPISNHLYFYWYRQILGQKVEFLVSFYNNEISEKSEIFDDQFSVERPDGSNFTLKIRSTKLEDSAMYFCASSRVGGNQPQHFGDGTRLSIL.

The chain is built from TRBV12-3 or TRBV12-4 and TRBJ1-2; no reliable D call. V was clipped by 11 bases and J by 1 base, with 14 bases between them. This CDR3 is 13 amino acids long. The CDR3 loop reads CAAAVAVNYGYTF. DNA of the CDR3: TGTGCCGCCGCGGTGGCGGTTAACTATGGCTACACCTTC.

The chain is built from TRBV5-1 and TRBJ1-3; TRBD1 might be the D (6 bases). This CDR3 comprises 15 residues. V lost 5 bases to trimming and J lost 4 bases, with 16 bases between them. Germline CDR1 SGHRS, CDR2 YFSETQ. Here the CDR3 DNA reads TGCGCCAGCAGACCCTTGGACAGATTAGGAAACACCATATATTTT. Protein product: CASRPLDRLGNTIYF.

The chain links TRBV19 to TRBJ1-6; TRBD1 matches at 9 bases. The CDR3 length is 14 residues. Germline V lookup: CDR1 LNHDA, CDR2 SQIVND (reference sequence). V lost 10 bases to trimming and J lost 6 bases; unmatched junction nucleotides: 7. For the CDR3, the DNA is TGTGCCACCGAGACAGGGGGGGGTAATTCACCCCTCCACTTT. The encoded protein is CATETGGGNSPLHF.

CDR3 in DNA: TGTGCCAGCACCATTTGGGGCGTTTCAGATACGCAGTATTTT. Amino acids: CASTIWGVSDTQYF. This chain uses TRBV5-5 with TRBJ2-3; D might be TRBD1 (5 bases). CDR1 is SGHKS, CDR2 YYEKEE, per germline (reference sequence). V lost 6 bases and J 4 bases, leaving 15 bases between the germline ends. This CDR3 contains 14 residues.

This chain links TRBV4-1 with TRBJ2-5; D could derive from TRBD1 or TRBD2 (6 bases each). V was cut by 2 bases and J by 5 bases, with 21 bases left in between. CDR3 length: 17 amino acids. Per the germline V gene, CDR1 is MGHRA and CDR2 is YSYEKL. CDR3 region: CASSQTVVGGGSETQYF. The CDR3 DNA reads TGCGCCAGCAGCCAAACTGTTGTGGGGGGCGGATCCGAGACCCAGTACTTC.

The chain links TRBV4-1 to TRBJ1-6; perhaps TRBD1 as D (6 bases). Per the germline V gene, CDR1 is MGHRA and CDR2 is YSYEKL. The CDR3 is 15 residues long. Trimming removed 3 bases at V and 6 bases at J, with 12 bases between. The CDR3 DNA reads as TGCGCCAGCAGCCAGGGGGCTCCGTTTAATTCACCCCTCCACTTT. Translating gives CASSQGAPFNSPLHF.

The genes are TRBV6-5 and TRBJ1-1, with D possibly matching TRBD1 (5 bases). The CDR3 has 14 amino acids. Germline lookup yields CDR1 MNHEY and CDR2 SVGAGI. Trimming shortened V by 7 bases and J by 6 bases, and 18 bases separated the two germline ends. CDR3 nucleotides: TGTGCCAGCAAAGGGTTCGTCAGGGCCCCTGAAGCTTTCTTT. Translated: CASKGFVRAPEAFF.

The V call is TRBV9, the J call TRBJ2-3; possibly TRBD2 for D (6 bases). Trimming stripped 2 bases from V and 3 bases from J, with 16 bases between. The germline V gene has CDR1 SGDLS and CDR2 YYNGEE. The CDR3 sequence is 16 residues long. CDR3 DNA: TGTGCCAGCAGCGTGGCCGCGGGACTCACTACAGATACGCAGTATTTT. This encodes CASSVAAGLTTDTQYF.

V gene TRBV10-3 combines with J gene TRBJ1-1; the D is unclear. The germline gives CDR1 ENHRY, CDR2 SYGVKD. The CDR3 sequence is 11 residues long. V gave up 6 bases and J gave up 1 base, with 3 bases separating them. CDR3 loop: CAIRGNTEAFF. In DNA form, the CDR3 reads TGTGCCATCAGGGGGAACACTGAAGCTTTCTTT.

This chain links TRBV3-1 (or the pseudogene TRBV3-2) with TRBJ1-2; D uncertain. The CDR3 totals 12 residues. CDR1 LGHDT and CDR2 YNNKEL come from the germline V gene (reference sequence). The germline V and J ends were trimmed by 6 bases and 4 bases, with 9 bases remaining between them. CDR3 sequence reads: CASSGDGYGYTF. As DNA, the CDR3 is TGTGCCAGCAGTGGAGACGGCTATGGCTACACCTTC.

The CDR3 nucleotides read TGTGCCTGGAGTACCCGAGGGAAGTCAAATCAGCCCCAGCATTTT. Translated: CAWSTRGKSNQPQHF. The J gene is TRBJ1-5, the V gene TRBV30, with D hard to call. The V gene lost 2 bases and the J gene lost 4 bases, with 15 bases spanning the gap. This CDR3 is built from 15 residues. CDR1 is GTSNPN, CDR2 SVGIG, per germline (reference sequence).

This sequence joins TRBV12-5 and TRBJ2-7; 10 bases align to TRBD2. The germline V gene encodes CDR1 LGHNT and CDR2 FRNRAP. J lost 3 bases, V lost 3 bases, and 11 bases had no gene match. The CDR3 has 17 amino acids. CDR3 nucleotide sequence: TGTGCTAGTGGTTTCCCTCCAGCGGGAGGGTTCGTCTACGAGCAGTACTTC. It translates to CASGFPPAGGFVYEQYF.

The chain joins TRBV5-1 to TRBJ2-6, with 12 bases that match TRBD1. V was clipped by 4 bases and J by 2 bases; unmatched bases: 7. CDR1 and CDR2 from the germline V gene are SGHRS and YFSETQ. This CDR3 is 18 amino acids long. For the CDR3, the DNA is TGCGCCAGCAGCCTAGGCGGGACAGGGGGCGCTGGGGCCAACGTCCTGACTTTC. Its translation is CASSLGGTGGAGANVLTF.

This rearrangement joins TRBV7-9 to TRBJ2-7; 8 nucleotides align to TRBD1. This CDR3 contains 15 residues. Germline V CDR1 and CDR2: SEHNR, FQNEAQ (reference sequence). V shed 1 base, J shed 6 bases, and the junction held 8 bases outside the gene matches. CDR3 amino acids: CASSLDRGRIVEQYF. The CDR3 nucleotides read TGTGCCAGCAGCTTAGACAGGGGGAGGATAGTCGAGCAGTACTTC.

This chain uses TRBV28 with TRBJ1-4, with D unresolved. CDR1 is MDHEN, CDR2 SYDVKM, per germline. The CDR3 contains 14 residues. The V end was cut by 3 bases, the J end by 8 bases, with 13 bases between. The CDR3 DNA reads as TGTGCCAGCAGTTTTCGACAAGGCAGGGAAAAACTGTTTTTT. Its protein is CASSFRQGREKLFF.

The CDR3 protein is CASSFGSPGSYEQYF. CDR3 DNA sequence: TGTGCCAGCAGTTTTGGGTCTCCCGGATCCTACGAGCAGTACTTC. This sequence joins TRBV6-5 and TRBJ2-7; D remains ambiguous. The germline V and J ends were trimmed by 4 bases and 1 base, with 14 bases remaining between them. The CDR3 spans 15 residues. Germline lookup yields CDR1 MNHEY and CDR2 SVGAGI.

The CDR3 bases are TGCGCCAGCAGCCAAGGCCGACAGGGCCAAGAGACCCAGTACTTC. It translates to CASSQGRQGQETQYF. The J gene is TRBJ2-5, the V gene TRBV4-1, with 7 bases lining up with TRBD1. The CDR3 loop spans 15 amino acids. Germline V gene lookup returns CDR1 MGHRA and CDR2 YSYEKL. With 1 base clipped from V and 1 base from J, the junction kept 3 bases outside the gene matches.

The rearrangement uses TRBV28 and TRBJ2-4, with D hard to call. The V gene lost 3 bases and the J gene lost 1 base, with 10 bases spanning the gap. The CDR3 covers 15 residues. CDR1 and CDR2 (germline): MDHEN, SYDVKM. CDR3 sequence (DNA): TGTGCCAGCAGTTTTGGCGGAACCGCCAAAAACATTCAGTACTTC. Protein product: CASSFGGTAKNIQYF.

In its sample, this clone was seen a few times. This chain connects TRBV3-1 (or the pseudogene TRBV3-2) to TRBJ1-4; 7 nucleotides align to TRBD1. The CDR3 runs to 19 residues. The germline CDR1 and CDR2 sequences are LGHDT and YNNKEL (reference sequence). V shed 6 bases and J 8 bases; nucleotides not matched to a gene: 24. The CDR3 bases are TGTGCCAGCAGACATCCAGTAAAACAGGGGTGGAAAAGGAGGGAAAAACTGTTTTTT. Its protein product is CASRHPVKQGWKRREKLFF.

The chain carries TRBV28 and TRBJ2-5, with D possibly called TRBD1 or TRBD2 (6 bases each). The V and J ends lost 7 bases and 5 bases respectively, with 17 bases between them. Germline values: CDR1 MDHEN, CDR2 SYDVKM. This CDR3 region has 14 residues. The CDR3 coding sequence is TGTGCCAGCAAAGGAGGGGGGAGGCAGGAGACCCAGTACTTC. Amino acid sequence: CASKGGGRQETQYF.

The V and J genes are TRBV28 and TRBJ1-4; D gene unclear. V was pared by 8 bases and J by 0 bases, with 13 bases between. CDR1 and CDR2 from the germline V gene are MDHEN and SYDVKM. This CDR3 comprises 15 residues. The CDR3: CASLSAKSTNEKLFF. Here the CDR3 DNA reads TGTGCCAGCCTTTCCGCCAAATCAACTAATGAAAAACTGTTTTTT.

This clone was recorded a few times. The chain carries TRBV7-2 and TRBJ1-5; D uncertain. V lost 2 bases to trimming and J lost 4 bases, with 6 bases between them. This CDR3 spans 13 amino acids. From germline, CDR1 is SGHTA and CDR2 FQGNSA. The CDR3 is CASSLWDNQPQHF. The CDR3 bases are TGTGCCAGCAGCTTATGGGATAATCAGCCCCAGCATTTT. Filled out from reference TRBV7-2 and TRBJ1-5, the complete variable domain reads GAGVSQSPSNKVTEKGKDVELRCDPISGHTALYWYRQSLGQGLEFLIYFQGNSAPDKSGLPSDRFSAERTGGSVSTLTIQRTQQEDSAVYLCASSLWDNQPQHFGDGTRLSIL.

V and J are TRBV18 and TRBJ2-2; unclear D gene. Germline assignment: CDR1 KGHSH and CDR2 LQKENI. Trimming pared 5 bases from V and 1 base from J, leaving 2 bases between. The CDR3 has 12 residues. CDR3 sequence: CASSGNTGELFF. CDR3 sequence (DNA): TGTGCCAGCTCAGGGAACACCGGGGAGCTGTTTTTT. Variable domain in full (rest from reference TRBV18 and TRBJ2-2): NAGVMQNPRHLVRRRGQEARLRCSPMKGHSHVYWYRQLPEEGLKFMVYLQKENIIDESGMPKERFSAEFPKEGPSILRIQQVVRGDSAAYFCASSGNTGELFFGEGSRLTVL.

The chain combines TRBV27 with TRBJ2-7; the D is unclear. The ends were cut back, 4 bases at V and 2 bases at J, with 15 bases in the middle. CDR3 size: 15 residues. Looked up from germline, CDR1 is MNHEY and CDR2 is SMNVEV (reference sequence). CDR3 bases: TGTGCCAGCAGTTCGGGTGGAGTTATCGCCTACGAGCAGTACGTC. As protein: CASSSGGVIAYEQYV.

V is TRBV14 and J is TRBJ1-6; D remains ambiguous. The CDR3 has 14 amino acids. Germline V CDR1 and CDR2: SGHDN, FVKESK. Trimming took 5 bases from V and 2 from J, leaving 7 bases between them. DNA of the CDR3: TGTGCCAGCAGCTCGAACGCCTATAATTCACCCCTCCACTTT. The encoded protein is CASSSNAYNSPLHF.

This chain connects TRBV6-6 to TRBJ1-4; 7 nucleotides align to TRBD1. The CDR3 covers 14 residues. Germline lookup yields CDR1 MNHNY and CDR2 SVGAGI (reference sequence). The trim removed 7 bases at V and 3 bases at J, leaving 5 bases unmatched. The CDR3 region has the DNA TGTGCCAGCACAGGGGGGAGATCTAATGAAAAACTGTTTTTT. Amino acids: CASTGGRSNEKLFF.

The chain has TRBV3-1 (or the pseudogene TRBV3-2) and TRBJ2-3, with 8 nucleotides matching TRBD2. The CDR3 extends over 16 amino acids. Germline CDR1 reads LGHDT; CDR2 reads YNNKEL (reference sequence). Trimming cost V 2 bases and J 6 bases; bases outside gene matches: 10. The CDR3 nucleotides are TGTGCCAGCAGCCAAAAAACGGGAGGGCCAGTCGATACGCAGTATTTT. It encodes CASSQKTGGPVDTQYF.